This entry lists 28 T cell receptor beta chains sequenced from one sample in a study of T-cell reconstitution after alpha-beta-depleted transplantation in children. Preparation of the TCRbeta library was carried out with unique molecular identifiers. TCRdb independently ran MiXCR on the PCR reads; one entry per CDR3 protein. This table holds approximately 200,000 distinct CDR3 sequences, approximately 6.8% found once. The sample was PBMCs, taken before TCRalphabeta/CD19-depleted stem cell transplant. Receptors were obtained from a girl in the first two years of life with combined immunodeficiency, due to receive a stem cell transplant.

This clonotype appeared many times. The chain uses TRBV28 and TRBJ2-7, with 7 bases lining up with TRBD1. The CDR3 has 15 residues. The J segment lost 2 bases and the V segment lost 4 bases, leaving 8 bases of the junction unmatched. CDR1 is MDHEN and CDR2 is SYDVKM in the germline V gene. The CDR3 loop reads CASSSPGQKPYEQYF. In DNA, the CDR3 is TGTGCCAGCAGTTCACCGGGACAGAAACCCTACGAGCAGTACTTC. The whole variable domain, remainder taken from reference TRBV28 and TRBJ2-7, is DVKVTQSSRYLVKRTGEKVFLECVQDMDHENMFWYRQDPGLGLRLIYFSYDVKMKEKGDIPEGYSVSREKKERFSLILESASTNQTSMYLCASSSPGQKPYEQYFGPGTRLTVT.

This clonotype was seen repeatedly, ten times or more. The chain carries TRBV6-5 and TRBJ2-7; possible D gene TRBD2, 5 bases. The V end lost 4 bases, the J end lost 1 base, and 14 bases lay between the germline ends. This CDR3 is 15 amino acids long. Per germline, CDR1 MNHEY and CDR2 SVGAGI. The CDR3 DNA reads TGTGCCAGCAGTTTCATTACCCGGAGGTCCTACGAGCAGTACTTC. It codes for CASSFITRRSYEQYF.

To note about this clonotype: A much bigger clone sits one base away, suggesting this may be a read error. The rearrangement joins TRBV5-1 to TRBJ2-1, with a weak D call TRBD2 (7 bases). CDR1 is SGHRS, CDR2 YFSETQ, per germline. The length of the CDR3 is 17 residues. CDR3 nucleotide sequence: TGCGCCAGCAGCTTGGTAGGGGGGGGGCAGAATCAGGATGAGCTGTTCTTC. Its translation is CASSLVGGGQNQDELFF.

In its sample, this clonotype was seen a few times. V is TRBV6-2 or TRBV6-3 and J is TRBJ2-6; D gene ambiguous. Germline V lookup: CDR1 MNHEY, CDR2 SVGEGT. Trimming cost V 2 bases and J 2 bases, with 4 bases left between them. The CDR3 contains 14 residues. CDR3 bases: TGTGCCAGCAGTTACGAAACTGGGGCCAACGTCCTGACTTTC. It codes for CASSYETGANVLTF.

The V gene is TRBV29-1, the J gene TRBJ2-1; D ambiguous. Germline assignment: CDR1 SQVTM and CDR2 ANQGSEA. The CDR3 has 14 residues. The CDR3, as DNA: TGCACCGTAGTCCCGACGAGCTCCTACAATGAGCAGTTCTTC. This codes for CTVVPTSSYNEQFF.

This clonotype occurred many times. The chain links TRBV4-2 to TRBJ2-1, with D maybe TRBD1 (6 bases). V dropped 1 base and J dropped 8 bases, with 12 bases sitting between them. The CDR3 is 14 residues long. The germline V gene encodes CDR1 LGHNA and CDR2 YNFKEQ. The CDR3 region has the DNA TGTGCCAGCAGCCAAGTTGTAACAGGGTATGAGCAGTTCTTC. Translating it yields CASSQVVTGYEQFF.

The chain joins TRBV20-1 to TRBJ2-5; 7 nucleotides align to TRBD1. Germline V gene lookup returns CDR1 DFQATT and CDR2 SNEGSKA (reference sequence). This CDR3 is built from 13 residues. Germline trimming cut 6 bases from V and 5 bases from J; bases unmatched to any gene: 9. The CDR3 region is CSAILQGWETQYF. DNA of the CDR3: TGCAGTGCGATCTTACAGGGGTGGGAGACCCAGTACTTC.

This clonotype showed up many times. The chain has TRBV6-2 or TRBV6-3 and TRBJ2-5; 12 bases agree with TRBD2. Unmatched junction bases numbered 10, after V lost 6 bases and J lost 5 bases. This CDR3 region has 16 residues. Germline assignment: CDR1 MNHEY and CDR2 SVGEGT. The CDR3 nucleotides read TGTGCCAGCAGCCAACTATCGACTAGCGGGGGCGAGACCCAGTACTTC. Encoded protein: CASSQLSTSGGETQYF.

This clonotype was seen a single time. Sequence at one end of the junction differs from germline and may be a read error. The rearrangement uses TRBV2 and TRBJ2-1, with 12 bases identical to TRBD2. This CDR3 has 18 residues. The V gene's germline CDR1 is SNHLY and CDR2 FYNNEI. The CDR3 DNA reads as TGTGCCATCAGTTTACCTAGCGGGAGGGCCGTAGCCTACAATGAGCAGTTCTTC. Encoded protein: CAISLPSGRAVAYNEQFF.

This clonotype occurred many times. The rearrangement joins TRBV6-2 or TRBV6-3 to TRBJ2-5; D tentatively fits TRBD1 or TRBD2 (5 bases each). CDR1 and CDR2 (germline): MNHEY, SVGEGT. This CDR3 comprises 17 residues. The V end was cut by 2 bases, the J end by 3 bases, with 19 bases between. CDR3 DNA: TGTGCCAGCAGTTACCATCCGCCAGGGACCGGAGAAGAGACCCAGTACTTC. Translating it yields CASSYHPPGTGEETQYF.

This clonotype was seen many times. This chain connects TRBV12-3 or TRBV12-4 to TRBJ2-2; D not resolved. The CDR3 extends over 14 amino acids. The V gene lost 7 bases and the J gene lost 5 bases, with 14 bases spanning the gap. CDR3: CASIPWGWTGELFF. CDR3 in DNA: TGTGCCAGCATCCCATGGGGATGGACCGGGGAGCTGTTTTTT.

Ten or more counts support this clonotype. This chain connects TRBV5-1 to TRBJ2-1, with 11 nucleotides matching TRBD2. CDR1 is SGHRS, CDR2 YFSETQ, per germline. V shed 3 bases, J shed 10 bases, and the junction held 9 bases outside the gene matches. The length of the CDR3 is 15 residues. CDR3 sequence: CASSSSPSGGPEQFF. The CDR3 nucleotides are TGCGCCAGCAGCTCTAGTCCTAGCGGGGGGCCAGAGCAGTTCTTC.

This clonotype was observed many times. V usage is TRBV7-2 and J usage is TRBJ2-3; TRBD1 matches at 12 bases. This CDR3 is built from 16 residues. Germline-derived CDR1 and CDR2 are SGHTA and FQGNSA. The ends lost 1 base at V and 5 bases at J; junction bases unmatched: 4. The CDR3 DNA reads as TGTGCCAGCAGCTTAGTCGGGACAGGGGGCATAGATACGCAGTATTTT. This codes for CASSLVGTGGIDTQYF.

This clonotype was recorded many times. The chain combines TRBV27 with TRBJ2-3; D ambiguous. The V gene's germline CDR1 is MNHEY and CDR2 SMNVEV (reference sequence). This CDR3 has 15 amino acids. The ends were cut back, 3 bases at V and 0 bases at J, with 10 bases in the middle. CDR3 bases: TGTGCCAGCAGTTTTGGCCTTCCTAGCACAGATACGCAGTATTTT. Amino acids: CASSFGLPSTDTQYF.

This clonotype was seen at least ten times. CDR3 loop: CASSQGTGLYTEAFF. The CDR3 DNA follows: TGCGCCAGCAGCCAAGGGACAGGACTGTACACTGAAGCTTTCTTT. This chain links TRBV4-3 with TRBJ1-1; 7 bases are a match to TRBD1. This CDR3 has 15 residues. Trimming cost V 1 base and J 3 bases; bases outside gene matches: 5. The V gene's germline CDR1 is LGHNA and CDR2 YSLEER.

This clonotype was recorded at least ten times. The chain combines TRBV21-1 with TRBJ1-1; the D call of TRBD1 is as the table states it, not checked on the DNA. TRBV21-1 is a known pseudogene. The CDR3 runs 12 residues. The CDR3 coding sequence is TGTGCCAGCTTCGCAGGCCCCAGGGGAGCTTTCTTT. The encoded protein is CASFAGPRGAFF.

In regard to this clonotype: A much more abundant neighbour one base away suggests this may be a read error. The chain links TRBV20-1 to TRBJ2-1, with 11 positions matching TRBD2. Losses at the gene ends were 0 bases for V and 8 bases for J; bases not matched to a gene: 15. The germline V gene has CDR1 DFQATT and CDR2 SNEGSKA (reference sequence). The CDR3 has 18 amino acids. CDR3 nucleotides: TGCAGTGCTAGAGATCGCGTTGCCTTAGCGGGAGGGACGGATGAGCAGTTCTTC. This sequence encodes CSARDRVALAGGTDEQFF.

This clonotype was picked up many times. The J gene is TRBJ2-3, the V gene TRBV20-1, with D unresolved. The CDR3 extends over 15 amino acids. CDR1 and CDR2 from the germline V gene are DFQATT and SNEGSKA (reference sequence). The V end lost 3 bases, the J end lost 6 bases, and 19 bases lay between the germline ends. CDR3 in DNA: TGCAGTGCTAGCTTAGCACAGAGCCATAAGGATACGCAGTATTTT. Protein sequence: CSASLAQSHKDTQYF.

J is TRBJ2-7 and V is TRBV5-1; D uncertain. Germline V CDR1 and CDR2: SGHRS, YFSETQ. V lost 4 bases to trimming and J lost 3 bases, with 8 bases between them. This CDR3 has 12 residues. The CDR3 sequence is CASSHDGYEQYF. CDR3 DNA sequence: TGCGCCAGCAGCCATGACGGCTACGAGCAGTACTTC.

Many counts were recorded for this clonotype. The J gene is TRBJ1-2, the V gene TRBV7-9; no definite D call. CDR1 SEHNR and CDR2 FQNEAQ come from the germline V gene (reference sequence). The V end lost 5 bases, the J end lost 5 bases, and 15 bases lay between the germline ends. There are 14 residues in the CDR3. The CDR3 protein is CASSLDGRTYGYTF. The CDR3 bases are TGTGCCAGCAGCCTAGACGGCAGGACTTATGGCTACACCTTC.

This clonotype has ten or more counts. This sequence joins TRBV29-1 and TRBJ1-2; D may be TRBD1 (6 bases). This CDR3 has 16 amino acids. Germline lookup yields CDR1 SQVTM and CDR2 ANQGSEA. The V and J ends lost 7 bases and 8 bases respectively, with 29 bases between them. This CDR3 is CSGQGWASGDFEGYTF. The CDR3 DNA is TGCAGCGGCCAGGGGTGGGCCTCGGGGGATTTTGAAGGCTACACCTTC.

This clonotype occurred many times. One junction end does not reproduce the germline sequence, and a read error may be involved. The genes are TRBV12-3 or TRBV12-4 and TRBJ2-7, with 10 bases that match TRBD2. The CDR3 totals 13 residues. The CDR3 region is CASSLAGVNEQYF. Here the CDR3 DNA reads TGTGCCAGCAGTCTAGCGGGGGTGAACGAGCAGTACTTC.

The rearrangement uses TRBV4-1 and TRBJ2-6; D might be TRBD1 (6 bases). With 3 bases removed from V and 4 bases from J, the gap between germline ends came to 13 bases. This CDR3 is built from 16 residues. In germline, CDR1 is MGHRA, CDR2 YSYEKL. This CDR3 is CASSHIGGTGANVLTF. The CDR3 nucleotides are TGCGCCAGCAGCCACATAGGGGGAACCGGGGCCAACGTCCTGACTTTC.

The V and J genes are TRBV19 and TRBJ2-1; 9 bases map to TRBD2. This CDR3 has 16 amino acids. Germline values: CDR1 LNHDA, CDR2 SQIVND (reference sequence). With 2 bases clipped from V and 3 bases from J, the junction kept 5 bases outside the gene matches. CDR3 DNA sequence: TGTGCCAGTAGTATACGGGCGGGGGGGCTCTACAATGAGCAGTTCTTC. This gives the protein CASSIRAGGLYNEQFF.

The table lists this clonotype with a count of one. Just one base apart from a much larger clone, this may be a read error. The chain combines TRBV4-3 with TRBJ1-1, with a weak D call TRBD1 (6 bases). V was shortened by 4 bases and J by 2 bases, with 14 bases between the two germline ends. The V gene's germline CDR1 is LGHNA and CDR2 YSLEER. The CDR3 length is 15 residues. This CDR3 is CASSPRTAINTEAFF. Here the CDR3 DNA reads TGCGCCAGCAGCCCCCGGACAGCCATCAACACTGAAGCTTTCTTT.

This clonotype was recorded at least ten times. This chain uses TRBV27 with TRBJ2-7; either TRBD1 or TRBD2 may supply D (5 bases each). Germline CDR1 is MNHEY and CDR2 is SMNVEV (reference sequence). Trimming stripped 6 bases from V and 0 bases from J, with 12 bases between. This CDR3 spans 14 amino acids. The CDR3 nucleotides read TGTGCCAGCAGCCCCCTCGGGACCTCCTACGAGCAGTACTTC. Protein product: CASSPLGTSYEQYF.

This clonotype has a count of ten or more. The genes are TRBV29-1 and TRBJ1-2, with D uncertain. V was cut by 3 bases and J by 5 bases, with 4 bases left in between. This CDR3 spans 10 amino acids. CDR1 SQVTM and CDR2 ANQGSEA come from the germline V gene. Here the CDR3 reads CSVDVYGYTF. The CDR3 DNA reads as TGCAGCGTTGACGTTTATGGCTACACCTTC. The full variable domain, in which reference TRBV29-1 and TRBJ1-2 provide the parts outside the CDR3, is SAVISQKPSRDICQRGTSLTIQCQVDSQVTMMFWYRQQPGQSLTLIATANQGSEATYESGFVIDKFPISRPNLTFSTLTVSNMSPEDSSIYLCSVDVYGYTFGSGTRLTVV.

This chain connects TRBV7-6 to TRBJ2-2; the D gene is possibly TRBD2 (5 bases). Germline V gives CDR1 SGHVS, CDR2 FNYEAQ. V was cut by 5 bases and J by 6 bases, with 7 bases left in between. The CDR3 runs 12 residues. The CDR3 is CASSQRAGELFF. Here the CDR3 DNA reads TGTGCCAGCAGCCAGAGGGCCGGGGAGCTGTTTTTT.